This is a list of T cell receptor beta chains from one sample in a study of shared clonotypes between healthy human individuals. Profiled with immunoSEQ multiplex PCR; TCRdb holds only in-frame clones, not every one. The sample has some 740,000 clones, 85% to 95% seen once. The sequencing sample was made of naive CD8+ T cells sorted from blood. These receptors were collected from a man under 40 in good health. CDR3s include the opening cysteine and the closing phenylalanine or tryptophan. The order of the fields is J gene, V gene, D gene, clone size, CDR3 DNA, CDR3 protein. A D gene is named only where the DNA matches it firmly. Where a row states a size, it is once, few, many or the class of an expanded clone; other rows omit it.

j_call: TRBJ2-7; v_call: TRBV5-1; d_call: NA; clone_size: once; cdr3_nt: TGCGCCAGCAGCCCCCGGGACACCTCCTACGAGCAGTACTTC; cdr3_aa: CASSPRDTSYEQYF
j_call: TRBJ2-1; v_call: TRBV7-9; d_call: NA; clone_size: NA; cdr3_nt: TGTGCCAGCAGCTTAGTTCTAGAATCCAATGAGCAGTTCTTC; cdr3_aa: CASSLVLESNEQFF
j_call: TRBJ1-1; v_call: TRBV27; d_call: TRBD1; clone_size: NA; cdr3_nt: TGTGCCAGCAGTTCCAACGGGGACAGGTTGTACACTGAAGCTTTCTTT; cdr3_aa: CASSSNGDRLYTEAFF
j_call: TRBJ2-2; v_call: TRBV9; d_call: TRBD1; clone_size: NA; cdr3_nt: TGTGCCAGCAGCGTAGTCTTCGGGGGACAGGGGGACACCGGGGAGCTGTTTTTT; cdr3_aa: CASSVVFGGQGDTGELFF
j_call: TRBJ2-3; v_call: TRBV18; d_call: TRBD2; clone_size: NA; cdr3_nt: TGTGCCAGCTCACCACGTCTAGCGGGAGTGGTCACAGATACGCAGTATTTT; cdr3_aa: CASSPRLAGVVTDTQYF
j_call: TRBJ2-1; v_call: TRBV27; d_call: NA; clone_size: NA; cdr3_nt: TGTGCCAGCAGTTTATCGTGGGGGTTCTACAATGAGCAGTTCTTC; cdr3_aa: CASSLSWGFYNEQFF
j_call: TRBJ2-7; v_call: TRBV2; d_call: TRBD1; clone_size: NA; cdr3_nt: TGTGCCAGCAGTGAAGGGACAGGGGGCAGTTACGAGCAGTACTTC; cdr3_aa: CASSEGTGGSYEQYF
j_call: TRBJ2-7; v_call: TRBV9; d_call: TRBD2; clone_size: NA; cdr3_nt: TGTGCCAGCAGCGTGAAAGCGGGAGCCTACGAGCAGTACTTC; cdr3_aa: CASSVKAGAYEQYF
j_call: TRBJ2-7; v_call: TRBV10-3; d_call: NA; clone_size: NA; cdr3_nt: TGTGCCATCAGTGATGGTTTCTCCTACGAGCAGTACTTC; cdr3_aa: CAISDGFSYEQYF
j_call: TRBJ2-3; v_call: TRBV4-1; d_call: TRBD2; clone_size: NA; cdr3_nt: TGCGCCAGCAGCCATCTTGGACTAGCGGGAGAAGATACGCAGTATTTT; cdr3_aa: CASSHLGLAGEDTQYF
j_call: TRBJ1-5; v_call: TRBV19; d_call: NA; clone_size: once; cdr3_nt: TGTGCCAGTAGTATCAGCGGCGGCGAGCCCCAGCATTTT; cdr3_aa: CASSISGGEPQHF
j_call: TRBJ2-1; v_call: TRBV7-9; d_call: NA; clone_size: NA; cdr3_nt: TGTGCCAGCAGCCCCCCCGGGCAGAGCTCCTACAATGAGCAGTTCTTC; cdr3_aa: CASSPPGQSSYNEQFF
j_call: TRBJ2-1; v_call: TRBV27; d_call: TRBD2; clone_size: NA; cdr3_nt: TGTGCCAGCAGTTTTCGCGCGGGAGGGCCGGGAGAGCAGTTCTTC; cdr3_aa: CASSFRAGGPGEQFF
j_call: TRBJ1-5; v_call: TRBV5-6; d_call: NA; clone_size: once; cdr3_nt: TGTGCCAGCAGCTTGGCCAGCCATCAGCCCCAGCATTTT; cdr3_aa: CASSLASHQPQHF
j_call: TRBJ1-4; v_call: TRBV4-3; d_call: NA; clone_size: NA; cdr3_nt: TGCGCCAGCAGCCAAGGTGAAAAACTGTTTTTT; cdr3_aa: CASSQGEKLFF
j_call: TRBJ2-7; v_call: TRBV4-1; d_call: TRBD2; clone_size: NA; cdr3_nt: TGCGCCAGCAGCCAGGATAGCGGGAGTCGTTACGAGCAGTACTTC; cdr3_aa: CASSQDSGSRYEQYF
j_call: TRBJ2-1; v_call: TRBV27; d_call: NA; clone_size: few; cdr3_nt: TGTGCCAGCAGTTTAAGCTCCAATGAGCAGTTCTTC; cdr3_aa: CASSLSSNEQFF
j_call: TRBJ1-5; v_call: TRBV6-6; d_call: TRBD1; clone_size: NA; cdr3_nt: TGTGCCAGCAGTTACTCGTCAGGGGGAAGGCAGCCCCAGCATTTT; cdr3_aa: CASSYSSGGRQPQHF
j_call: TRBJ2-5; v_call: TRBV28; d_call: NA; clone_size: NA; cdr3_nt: TGTGCCAGCAGTGGACCCCCAGCGGGTCAAGAGACCCAGTACTTC; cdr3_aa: CASSGPPAGQETQYF
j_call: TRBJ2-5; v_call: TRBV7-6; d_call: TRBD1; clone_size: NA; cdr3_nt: TGTGCCAGCAGCTTTTCCAGACAGGGGGGAGAGCAAGAGACCCAGTACTTC; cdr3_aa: CASSFSRQGGEQETQYF
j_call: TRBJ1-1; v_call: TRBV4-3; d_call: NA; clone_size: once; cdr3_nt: TGCGCCAGCAGCCAAGATATACGACGGGAAATGAACACTGAAGCTTTCTTT; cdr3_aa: CASSQDIRREMNTEAFF